This record concerns one T cell receptor beta chain sequence. The sample belongs to a study of cytomegalovirus exposure and HLA in healthy donors. CDR1 is LGHNT, CDR2 FRNRAP, per germline. The CDR3 extends over 13 amino acids. Trimming took 5 bases from V and 4 from J, leaving 12 bases between them. Profiled with immunoSEQ multiplex PCR; TCRdb holds only in-frame clones, not every one. The sample consists of 200,000 to 250,000 clones, approximately 80% of them appearing once. Source material: PBMCs. The chain has TRBV12-5 and TRBJ2-7; D not resolved. This clonotype originated in a woman under 40 in good health and CMV-seropositive. The CDR3 region is CASGRTLLYEQYF. CDR3 coding DNA: TGTGCTAGTGGTCGAACTCTATTATACGAGCAGTACTTC.